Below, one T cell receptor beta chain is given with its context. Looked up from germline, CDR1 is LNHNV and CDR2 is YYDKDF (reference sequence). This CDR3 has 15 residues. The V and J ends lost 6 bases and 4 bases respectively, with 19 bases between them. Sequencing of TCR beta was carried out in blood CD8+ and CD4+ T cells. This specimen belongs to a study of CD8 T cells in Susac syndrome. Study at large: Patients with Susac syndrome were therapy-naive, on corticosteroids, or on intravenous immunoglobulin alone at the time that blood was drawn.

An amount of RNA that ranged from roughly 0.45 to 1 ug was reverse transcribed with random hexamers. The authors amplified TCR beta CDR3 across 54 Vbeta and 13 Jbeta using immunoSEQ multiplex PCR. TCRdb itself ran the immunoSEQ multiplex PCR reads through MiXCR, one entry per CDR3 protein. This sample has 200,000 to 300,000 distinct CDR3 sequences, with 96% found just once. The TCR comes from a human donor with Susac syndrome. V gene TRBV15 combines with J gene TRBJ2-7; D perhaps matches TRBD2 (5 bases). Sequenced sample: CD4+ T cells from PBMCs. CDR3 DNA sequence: TGTGCCACCAGACTTACTAGGAAGGTTCCTTACGAGCAGTACTTC. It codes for CATRLTRKVPYEQYF.